This T cell receptor beta chain came from a study of HIV-infected patients and healthy controls. Study observations and caveats: Mean usage of eight alpha and eight beta V genes differed significantly in HIV-infected patients versus controls.

Reverse transcription used about 500 ng RNA and constant-region primers for alpha and beta. Alpha and beta chain libraries were made separately by chain-specific third strand synthesis with multiplexing indices. The SP2 site served as the priming point for second strand synthesis. One entry per CDR3 protein, called by TCRdb with MiXCR from the 5' RACE reads. The table includes 11,000 or so distinct CDR3 sequences, around 5% detected once. The repertoire came from unfractionated whole blood and reflected all unsorted peripheral T cells. Germline V gene data show CDR1 as MNHEY and CDR2 as SVGEGT. The CDR3 spans 14 residues. V shed 5 bases and J 1 base; nucleotides not matched to a gene: 0. Judged by abundance, this clonotype is medium-sized. The antigen is undetermined.

This TCR was recovered from an adult in good health. The rearrangement links TRBV6-2 or TRBV6-3 to TRBJ2-7; 12 nucleotides align to TRBD2. Sequenced sample: blood. In DNA form, the CDR3 reads TGTGCCAGCAGTGGACTAGCGGGGTCCTACGAGCAGTACTTC. It is translated as CASSGLAGSYEQYF.